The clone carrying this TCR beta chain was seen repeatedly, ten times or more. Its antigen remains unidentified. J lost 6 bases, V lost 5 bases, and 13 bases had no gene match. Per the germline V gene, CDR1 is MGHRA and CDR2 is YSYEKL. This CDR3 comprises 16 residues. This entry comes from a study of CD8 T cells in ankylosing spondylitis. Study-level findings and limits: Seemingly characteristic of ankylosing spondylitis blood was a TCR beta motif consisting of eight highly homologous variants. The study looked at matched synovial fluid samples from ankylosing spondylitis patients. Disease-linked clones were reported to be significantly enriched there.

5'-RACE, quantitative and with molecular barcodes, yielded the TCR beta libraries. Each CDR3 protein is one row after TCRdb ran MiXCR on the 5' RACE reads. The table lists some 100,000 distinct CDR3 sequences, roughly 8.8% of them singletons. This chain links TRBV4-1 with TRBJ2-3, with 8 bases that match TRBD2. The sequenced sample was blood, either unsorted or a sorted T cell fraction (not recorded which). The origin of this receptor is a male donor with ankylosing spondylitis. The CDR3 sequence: CASSKSGSPQADTQYF. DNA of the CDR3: TGCGCCAGCAGCAAAAGCGGGAGTCCCCAGGCCGATACGCAGTATTTT.